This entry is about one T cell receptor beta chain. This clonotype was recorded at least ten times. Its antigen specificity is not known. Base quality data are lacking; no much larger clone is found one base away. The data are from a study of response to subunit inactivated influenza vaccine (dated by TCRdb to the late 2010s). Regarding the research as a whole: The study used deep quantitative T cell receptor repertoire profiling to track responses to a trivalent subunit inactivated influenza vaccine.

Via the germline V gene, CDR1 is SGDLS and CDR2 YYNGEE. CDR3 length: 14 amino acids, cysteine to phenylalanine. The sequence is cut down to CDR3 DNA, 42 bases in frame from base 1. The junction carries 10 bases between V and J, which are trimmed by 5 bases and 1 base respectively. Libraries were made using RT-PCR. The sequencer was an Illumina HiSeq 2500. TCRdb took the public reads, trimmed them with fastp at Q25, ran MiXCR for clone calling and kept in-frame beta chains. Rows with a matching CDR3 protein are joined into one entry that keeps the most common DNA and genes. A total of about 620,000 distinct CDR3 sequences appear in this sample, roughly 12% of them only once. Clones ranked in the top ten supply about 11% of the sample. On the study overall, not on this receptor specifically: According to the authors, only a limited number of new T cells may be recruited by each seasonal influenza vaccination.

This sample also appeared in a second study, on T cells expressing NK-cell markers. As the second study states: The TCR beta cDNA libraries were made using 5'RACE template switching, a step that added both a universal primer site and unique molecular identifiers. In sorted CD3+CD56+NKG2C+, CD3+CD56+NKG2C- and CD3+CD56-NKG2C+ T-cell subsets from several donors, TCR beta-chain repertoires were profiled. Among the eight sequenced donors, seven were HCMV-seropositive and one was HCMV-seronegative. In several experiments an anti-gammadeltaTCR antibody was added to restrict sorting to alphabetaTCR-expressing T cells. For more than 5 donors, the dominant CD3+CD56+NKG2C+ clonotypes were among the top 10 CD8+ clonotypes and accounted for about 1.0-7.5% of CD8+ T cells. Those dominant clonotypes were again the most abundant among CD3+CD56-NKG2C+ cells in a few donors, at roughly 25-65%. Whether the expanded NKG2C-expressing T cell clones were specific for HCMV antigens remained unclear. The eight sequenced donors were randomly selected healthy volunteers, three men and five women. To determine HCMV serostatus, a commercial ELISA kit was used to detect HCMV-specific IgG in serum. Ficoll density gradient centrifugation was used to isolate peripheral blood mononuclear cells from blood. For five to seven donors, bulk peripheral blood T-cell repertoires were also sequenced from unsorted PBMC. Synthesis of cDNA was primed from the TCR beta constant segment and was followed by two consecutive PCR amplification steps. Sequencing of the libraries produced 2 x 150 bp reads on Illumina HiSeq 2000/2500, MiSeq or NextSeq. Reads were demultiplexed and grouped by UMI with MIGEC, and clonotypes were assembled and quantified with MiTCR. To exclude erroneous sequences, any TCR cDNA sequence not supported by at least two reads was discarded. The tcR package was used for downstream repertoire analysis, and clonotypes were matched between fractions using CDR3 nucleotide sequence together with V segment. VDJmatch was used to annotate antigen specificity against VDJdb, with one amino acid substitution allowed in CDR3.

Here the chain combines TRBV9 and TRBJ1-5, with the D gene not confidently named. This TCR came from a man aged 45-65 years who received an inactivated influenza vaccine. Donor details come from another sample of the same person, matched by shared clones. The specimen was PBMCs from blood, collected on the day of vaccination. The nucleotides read TGTGCCAGCAGGGATGGATGGAGCAATCAGCCCCAGCATTTT. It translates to CASRDGWSNQPQHF.